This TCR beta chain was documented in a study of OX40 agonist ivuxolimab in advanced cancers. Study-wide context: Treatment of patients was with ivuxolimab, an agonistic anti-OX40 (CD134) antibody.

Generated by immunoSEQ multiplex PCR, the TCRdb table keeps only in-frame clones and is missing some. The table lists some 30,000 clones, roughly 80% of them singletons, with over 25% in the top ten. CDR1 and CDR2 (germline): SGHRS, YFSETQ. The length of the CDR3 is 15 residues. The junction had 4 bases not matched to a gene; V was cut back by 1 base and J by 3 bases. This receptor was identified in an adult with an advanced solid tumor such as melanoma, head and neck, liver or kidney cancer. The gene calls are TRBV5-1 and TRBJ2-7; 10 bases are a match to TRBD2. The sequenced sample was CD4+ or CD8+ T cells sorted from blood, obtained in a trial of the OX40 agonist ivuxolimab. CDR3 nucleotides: TGCGCCAGCAGCTTGTGGCCTAGCGGGAGCTACGAGCAGTACTTC. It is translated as CASSLWPSGSYEQYF.